This TCR beta chain was obtained from a study of blood T cell repertoires in COVID-19. This CDR3 has 12 amino acids. CDR1 and CDR2 from the germline V gene are ENHRY and SYGVKD. Trimming took 9 bases from V and 1 from J; bases not matched to a gene: 2. Clones were read by immunoSEQ multiplex PCR, and TCRdb kept only the in-frame ones, dropping some. The table has around 200,000 clones, more than 70% seen once; the top ten hold 6% to 6.5%. In terms of age and location, participants ranged from roughly 18 to 90 years and lived in around 22 US areas. The genes are TRBV10-3 and TRBJ1-1; 7 bases align to TRBD1. The sequenced material came from PBMCs or T cells enriched from blood (not recorded which). The sequence came from a man aged 40-49 years who had recovered from COVID-19. The CDR3: CAITGENTEAFF. The CDR3, as DNA: TGTGCCATTACAGGGGAGAACACTGAAGCTTTCTTT.